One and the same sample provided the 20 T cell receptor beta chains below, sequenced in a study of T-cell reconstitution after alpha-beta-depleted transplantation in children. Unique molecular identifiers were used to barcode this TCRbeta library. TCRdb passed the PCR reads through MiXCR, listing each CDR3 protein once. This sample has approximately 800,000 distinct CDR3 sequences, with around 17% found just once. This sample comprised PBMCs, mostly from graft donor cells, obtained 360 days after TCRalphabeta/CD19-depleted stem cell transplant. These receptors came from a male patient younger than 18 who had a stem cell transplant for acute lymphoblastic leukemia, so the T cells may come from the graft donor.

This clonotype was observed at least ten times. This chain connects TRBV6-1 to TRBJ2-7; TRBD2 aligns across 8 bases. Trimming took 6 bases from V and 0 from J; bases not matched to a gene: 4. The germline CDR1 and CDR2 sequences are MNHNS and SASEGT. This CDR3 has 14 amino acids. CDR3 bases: TGTGCCAGCAGCCACCGGGGGGGCTCCTACGAGCAGTACTTC. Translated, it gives CASSHRGGSYEQYF.

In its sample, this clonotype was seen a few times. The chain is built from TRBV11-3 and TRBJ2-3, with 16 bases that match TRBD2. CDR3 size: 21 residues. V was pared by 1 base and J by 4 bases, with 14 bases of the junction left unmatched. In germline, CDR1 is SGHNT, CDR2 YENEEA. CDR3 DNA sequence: TGTGCCAGCAGCTTAGTAGTCCCAGGGCCGGGACTAGCGGGAGGGCCAGATACGCAGTATTTT. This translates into CASSLVVPGPGLAGGPDTQYF.

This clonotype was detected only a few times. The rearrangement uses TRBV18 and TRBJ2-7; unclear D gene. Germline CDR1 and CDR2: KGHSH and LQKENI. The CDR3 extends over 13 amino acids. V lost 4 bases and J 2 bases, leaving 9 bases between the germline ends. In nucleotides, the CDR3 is TGTGCCAGCTCACAGACGATTGCCTACGAGCAGTACTTC. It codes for CASSQTIAYEQYF.

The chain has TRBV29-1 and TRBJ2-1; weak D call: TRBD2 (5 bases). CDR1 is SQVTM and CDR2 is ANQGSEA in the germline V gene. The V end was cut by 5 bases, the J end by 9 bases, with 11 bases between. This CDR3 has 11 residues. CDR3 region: CSVKSGREQFF. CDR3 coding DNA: TGCAGCGTTAAAAGCGGTCGTGAGCAGTTCTTC.

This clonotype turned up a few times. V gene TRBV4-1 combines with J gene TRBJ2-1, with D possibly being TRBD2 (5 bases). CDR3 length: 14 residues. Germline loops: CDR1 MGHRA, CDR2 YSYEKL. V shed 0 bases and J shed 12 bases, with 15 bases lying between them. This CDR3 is CASSQDYSSFPQFF. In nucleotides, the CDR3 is TGCGCCAGCAGCCAAGATTATTCTAGCTTCCCGCAGTTCTTC.

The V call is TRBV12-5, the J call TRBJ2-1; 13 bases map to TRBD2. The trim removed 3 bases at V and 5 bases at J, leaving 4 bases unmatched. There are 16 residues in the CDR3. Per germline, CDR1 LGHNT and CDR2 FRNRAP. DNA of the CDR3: TGTGCTAGTGGTTTAGGGACTAGCGGGAACGACAATGAGCAGTTCTTC. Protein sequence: CASGLGTSGNDNEQFF.

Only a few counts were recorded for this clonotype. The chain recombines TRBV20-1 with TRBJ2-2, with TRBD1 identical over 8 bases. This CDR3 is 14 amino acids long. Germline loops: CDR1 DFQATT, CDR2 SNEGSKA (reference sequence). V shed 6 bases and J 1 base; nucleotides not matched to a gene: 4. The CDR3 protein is CSATGTGNTGELFF. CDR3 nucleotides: TGCAGTGCCACCGGGACAGGGAACACCGGGGAGCTGTTTTTT.

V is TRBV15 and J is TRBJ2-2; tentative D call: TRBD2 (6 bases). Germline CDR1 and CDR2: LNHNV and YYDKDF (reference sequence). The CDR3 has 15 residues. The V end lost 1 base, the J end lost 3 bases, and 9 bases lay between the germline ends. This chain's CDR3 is CATSRGSGYTGELFF. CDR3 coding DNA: TGTGCCACCAGCAGAGGTAGCGGATACACCGGGGAGCTGTTTTTT.

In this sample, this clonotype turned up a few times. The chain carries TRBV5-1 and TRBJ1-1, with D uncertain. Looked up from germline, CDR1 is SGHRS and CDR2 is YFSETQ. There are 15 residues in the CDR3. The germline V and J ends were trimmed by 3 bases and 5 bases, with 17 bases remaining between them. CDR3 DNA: TGCGCCAGCAGCTGGACCGAAGGGCCCCCGACTGAAGCTTTCTTT. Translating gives CASSWTEGPPTEAFF. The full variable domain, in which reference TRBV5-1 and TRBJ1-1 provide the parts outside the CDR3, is KAGVTQTPRYLIKTRGQQVTLSCSPISGHRSVSWYQQTPGQGLQFLFEYFSETQRNKGNFPGRFSGRQFSNSRSEMNVSTLELGDSALYLCASSWTEGPPTEAFFGQGTRLTVV.

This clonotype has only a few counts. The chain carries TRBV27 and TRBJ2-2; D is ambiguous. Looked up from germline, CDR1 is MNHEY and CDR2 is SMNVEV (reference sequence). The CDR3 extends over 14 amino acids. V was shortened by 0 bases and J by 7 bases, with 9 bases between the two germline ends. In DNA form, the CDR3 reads TGTGCCAGCAGTTTATCGCCAGTTGGCGGGGAGCTGTTTTTT. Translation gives CASSLSPVGGELFF.

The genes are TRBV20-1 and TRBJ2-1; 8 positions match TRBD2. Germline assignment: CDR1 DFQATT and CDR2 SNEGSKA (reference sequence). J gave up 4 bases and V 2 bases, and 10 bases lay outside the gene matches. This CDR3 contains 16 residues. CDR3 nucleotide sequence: TGCAGTGCTAGAAAAAGGCTAGCGGGTATATACAATGAGCAGTTCTTC. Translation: CSARKRLAGIYNEQFF.

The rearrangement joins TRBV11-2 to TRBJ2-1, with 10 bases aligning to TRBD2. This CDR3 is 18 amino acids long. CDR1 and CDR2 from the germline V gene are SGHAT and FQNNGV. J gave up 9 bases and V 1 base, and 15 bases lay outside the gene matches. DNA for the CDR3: TGTGCCAGCAGCTTAGTGTTTACTAGCGGGATTGTAACAAGTGAGCAGTTCTTC. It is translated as CASSLVFTSGIVTSEQFF.

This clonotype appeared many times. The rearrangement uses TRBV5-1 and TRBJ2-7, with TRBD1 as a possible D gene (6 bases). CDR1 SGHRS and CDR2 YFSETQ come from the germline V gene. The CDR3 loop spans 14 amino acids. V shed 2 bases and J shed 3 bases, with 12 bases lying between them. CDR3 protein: CASSFYRDNYEQYF. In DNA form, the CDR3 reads TGCGCCAGCAGCTTTTACCGGGACAACTACGAGCAGTACTTC.

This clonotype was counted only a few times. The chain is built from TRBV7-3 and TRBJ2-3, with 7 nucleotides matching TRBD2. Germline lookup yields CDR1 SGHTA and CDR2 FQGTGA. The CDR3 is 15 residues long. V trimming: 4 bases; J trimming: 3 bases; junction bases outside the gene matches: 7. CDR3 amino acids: CASSSAGARTDTQYF. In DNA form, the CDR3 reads TGTGCCAGCAGCTCGGCGGGAGCGAGGACAGATACGCAGTATTTT.

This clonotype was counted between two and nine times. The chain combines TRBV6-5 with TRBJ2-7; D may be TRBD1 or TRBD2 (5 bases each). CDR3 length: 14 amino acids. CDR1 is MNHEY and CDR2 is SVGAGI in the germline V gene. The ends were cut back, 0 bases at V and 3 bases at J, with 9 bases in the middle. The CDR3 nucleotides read TGTGCCAGCAGTTACTCGGGGGATATCTACGAGCAGTACTTC. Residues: CASSYSGDIYEQYF.

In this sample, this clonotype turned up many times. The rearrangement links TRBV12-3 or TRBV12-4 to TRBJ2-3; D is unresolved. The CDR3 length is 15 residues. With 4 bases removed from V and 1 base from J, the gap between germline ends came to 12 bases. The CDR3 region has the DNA TGTGCCAGCAGTTCCGACATCGCCCGCACAGATACGCAGTATTTT. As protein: CASSSDIARTDTQYF.

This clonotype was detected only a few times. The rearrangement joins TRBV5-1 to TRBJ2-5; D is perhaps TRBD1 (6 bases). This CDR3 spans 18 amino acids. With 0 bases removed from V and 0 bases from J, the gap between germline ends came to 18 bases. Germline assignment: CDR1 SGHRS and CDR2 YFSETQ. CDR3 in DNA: TGCGCCAGCAGCTTGGCCCGCCCCGACAGGAGGTACCAAGAGACCCAGTACTTC. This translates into CASSLARPDRRYQETQYF. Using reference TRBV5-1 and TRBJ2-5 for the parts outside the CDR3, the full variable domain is KAGVTQTPRYLIKTRGQQVTLSCSPISGHRSVSWYQQTPGQGLQFLFEYFSETQRNKGNFPGRFSGRQFSNSRSEMNVSTLELGDSALYLCASSLARPDRRYQETQYFGPGTRLLVL.

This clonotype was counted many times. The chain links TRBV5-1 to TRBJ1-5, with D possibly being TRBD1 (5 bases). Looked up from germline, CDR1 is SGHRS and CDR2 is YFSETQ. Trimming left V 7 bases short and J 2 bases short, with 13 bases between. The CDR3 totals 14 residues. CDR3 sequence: CASRSGDGNQPQHF. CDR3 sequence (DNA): TGCGCCAGCCGATCGGGGGACGGCAATCAGCCCCAGCATTTT. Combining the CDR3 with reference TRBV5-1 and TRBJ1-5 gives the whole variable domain KAGVTQTPRYLIKTRGQQVTLSCSPISGHRSVSWYQQTPGQGLQFLFEYFSETQRNKGNFPGRFSGRQFSNSRSEMNVSTLELGDSALYLCASRSGDGNQPQHFGDGTRLSIL.

The DNA of the CDR3 is TGTGCCAGCAGTGAAGGGCGCACCAGCTCCTACAATGAGCAGTTCTTC. Translated, it gives CASSEGRTSSYNEQFF. The V call is TRBV2, the J call TRBJ2-1; D unresolved. Trimming left V 1 base short and J 0 bases short, with 10 bases between. The CDR3 extends over 16 amino acids. CDR1 and CDR2 from the germline V gene are SNHLY and FYNNEI. Variable domain in full (rest from reference TRBV2 and TRBJ2-1): EPEVTQTPSHQVTQMGQEVILRCVPISNHLYFYWYRQILGQKVEFLVSFYNNEISEKSEIFDDQFSVERPDGSNFTLKIRSTKLEDSAMYFCASSEGRTSSYNEQFFGPGTRLTVL.

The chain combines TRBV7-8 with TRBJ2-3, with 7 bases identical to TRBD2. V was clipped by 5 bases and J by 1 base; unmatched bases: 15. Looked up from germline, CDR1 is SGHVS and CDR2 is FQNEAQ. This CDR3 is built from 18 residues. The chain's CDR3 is CASSPVRAGRAGTDTQYF. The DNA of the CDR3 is TGTGCCAGCAGCCCCGTTCGCGCGGGGAGGGCGGGCACAGATACGCAGTATTTT.